Only a few counts were recorded for the clone carrying this T cell receptor beta chain. Its antigen is undetermined. Every TCR beta cDNA library bore unique molecular identifiers. Each batch of roughly 1 to 11 million T cells produced some 500,000 cDNA molecules. TCRdb reprocessed the PCR reads with MiXCR, giving one entry per CDR3 protein. The profile shows fewer than 700,000 distinct CDR3 sequences, about 44% of them singletons. The data belong to a study of post-analysis software for immune sequencing data. Study context: Recorded disease courses covered relapsing-remitting, secondary progressive and progressive-relapsing multiple sclerosis. Some patients had no subtype annotation.

Overall study results and limits: Strong co-clustering by F measure was seen for same-batch samples. Compared with controls, patients showed significantly lower normalized Chao1 diversity.

Sequencing input: blood. The sequence was obtained from a girl between 10 and 17 years old with multiple sclerosis.

For the CDR3, the DNA is TGTGCCAGCAGCTTCAGAACAGGGGGCACAGATACGCAGTATTTT. Its translation is CASSFRTGGTDTQYF. The chain uses TRBV5-6 and TRBJ2-3; 7 nucleotides agree with TRBD1. Germline CDR1 and CDR2: SGHDT and YYEEEE. CDR3 length: 15 residues. V trimming: 2 bases; J trimming: 1 base; junction bases outside the gene matches: 4.